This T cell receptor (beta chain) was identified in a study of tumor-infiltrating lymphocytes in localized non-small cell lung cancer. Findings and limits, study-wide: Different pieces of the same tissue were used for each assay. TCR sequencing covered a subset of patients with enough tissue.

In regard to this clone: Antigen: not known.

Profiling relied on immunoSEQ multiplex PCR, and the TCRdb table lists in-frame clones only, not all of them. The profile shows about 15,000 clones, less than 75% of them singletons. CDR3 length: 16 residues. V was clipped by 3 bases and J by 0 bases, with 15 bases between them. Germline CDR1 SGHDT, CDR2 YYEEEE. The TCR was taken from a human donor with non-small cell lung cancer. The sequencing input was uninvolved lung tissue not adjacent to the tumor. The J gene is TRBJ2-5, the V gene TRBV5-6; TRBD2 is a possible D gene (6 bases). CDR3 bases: TGTGCCAGCAGCTCCCGAGGGGCGGGGTACCAAGAGACCCAGTACTTC. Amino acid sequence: CASSSRGAGYQETQYF.